This T cell receptor (beta chain) appears in the sequencing data of a study of blood T cell repertoires in COVID-19. Overall study: The study counted Cohort 3 donors as recovered given two negative PCRs, clearance, or symptom resolution. Samples of COVID-19 (acute and convalescent) were obtained from the United States, Italy and Spain.

V was shortened by 4 bases and J by 4 bases, with 14 bases between the two germline ends. The CDR3 is 15 amino acids. Germline CDR1 reads LNHDA; CDR2 reads SQIVND (reference sequence). Only in-frame clones appear in the TCRdb table, and some are missing; sequencing was by immunoSEQ multiplex PCR. The table includes about 210,000 clones, around 86% detected once. This chain joins TRBV19 and TRBJ1-3, with D hard to call. The sequenced material came from PBMCs or T cells enriched from blood (not recorded which). The TCR originated in a man aged 30 to 45 in a cohort exposed to, infected with or recovered from COVID-19 (not recorded which). The chain's CDR3 is CASSRWASSGNTIYF. For the CDR3, the DNA is TGTGCCAGTAGTAGATGGGCCTCGTCGGGAAACACCATATATTTT.